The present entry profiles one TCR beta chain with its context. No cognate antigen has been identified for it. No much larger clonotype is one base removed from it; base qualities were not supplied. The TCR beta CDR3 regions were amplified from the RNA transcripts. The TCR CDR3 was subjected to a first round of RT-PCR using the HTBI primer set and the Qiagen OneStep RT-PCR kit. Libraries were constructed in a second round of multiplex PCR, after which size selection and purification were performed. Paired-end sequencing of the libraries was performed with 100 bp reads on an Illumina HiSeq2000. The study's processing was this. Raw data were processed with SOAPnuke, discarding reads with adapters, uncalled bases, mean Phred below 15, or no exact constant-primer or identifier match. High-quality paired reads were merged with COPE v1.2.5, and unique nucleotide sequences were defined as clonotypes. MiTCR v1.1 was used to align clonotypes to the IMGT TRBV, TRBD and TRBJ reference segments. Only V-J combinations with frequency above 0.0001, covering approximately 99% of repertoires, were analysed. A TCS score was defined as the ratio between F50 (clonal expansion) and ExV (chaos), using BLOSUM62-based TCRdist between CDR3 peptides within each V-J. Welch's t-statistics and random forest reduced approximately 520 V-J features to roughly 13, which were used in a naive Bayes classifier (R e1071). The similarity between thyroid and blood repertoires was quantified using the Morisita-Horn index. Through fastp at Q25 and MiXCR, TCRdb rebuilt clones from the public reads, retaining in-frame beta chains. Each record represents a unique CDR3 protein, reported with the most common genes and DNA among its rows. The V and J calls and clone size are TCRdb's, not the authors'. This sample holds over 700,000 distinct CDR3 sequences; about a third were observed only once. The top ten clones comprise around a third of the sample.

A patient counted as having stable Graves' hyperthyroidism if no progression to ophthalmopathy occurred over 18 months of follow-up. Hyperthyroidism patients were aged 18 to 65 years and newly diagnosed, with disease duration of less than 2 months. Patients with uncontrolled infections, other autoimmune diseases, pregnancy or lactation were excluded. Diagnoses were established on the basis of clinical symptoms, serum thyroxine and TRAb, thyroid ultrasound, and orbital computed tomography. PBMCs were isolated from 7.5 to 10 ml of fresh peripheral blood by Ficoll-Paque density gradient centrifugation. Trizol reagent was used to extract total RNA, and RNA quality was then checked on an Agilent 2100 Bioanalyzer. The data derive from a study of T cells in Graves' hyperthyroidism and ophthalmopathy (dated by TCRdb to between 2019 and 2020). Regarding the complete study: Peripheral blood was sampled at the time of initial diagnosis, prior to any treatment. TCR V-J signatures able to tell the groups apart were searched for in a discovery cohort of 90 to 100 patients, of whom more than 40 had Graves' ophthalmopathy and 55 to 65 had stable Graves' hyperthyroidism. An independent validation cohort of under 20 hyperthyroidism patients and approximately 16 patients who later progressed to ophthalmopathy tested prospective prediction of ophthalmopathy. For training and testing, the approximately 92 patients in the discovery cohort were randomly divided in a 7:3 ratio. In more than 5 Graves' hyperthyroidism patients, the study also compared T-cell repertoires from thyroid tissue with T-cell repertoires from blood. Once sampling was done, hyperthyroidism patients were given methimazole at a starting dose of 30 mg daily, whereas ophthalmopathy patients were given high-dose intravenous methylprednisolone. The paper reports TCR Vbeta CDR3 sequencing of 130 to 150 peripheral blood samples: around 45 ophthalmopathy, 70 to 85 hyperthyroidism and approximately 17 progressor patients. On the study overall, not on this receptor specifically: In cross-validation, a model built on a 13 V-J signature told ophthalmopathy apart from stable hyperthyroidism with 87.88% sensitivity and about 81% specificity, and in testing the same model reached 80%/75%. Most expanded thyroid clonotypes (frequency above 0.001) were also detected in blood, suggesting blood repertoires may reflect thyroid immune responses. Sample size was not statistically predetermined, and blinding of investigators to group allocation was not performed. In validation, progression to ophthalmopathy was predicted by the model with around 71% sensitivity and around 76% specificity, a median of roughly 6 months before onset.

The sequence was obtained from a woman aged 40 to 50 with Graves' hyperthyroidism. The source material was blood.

The CDR3 sequence is CASGRQGPNTGELFF. The nucleotides are TGCGCCAGCGGAAGACAGGGACCGAACACCGGGGAGCTGTTTTTT. The V and J segments used are TRBV5-1 and TRBJ2-2; TRBD1 matches 7 bases in the middle. Based on the germline V gene, the CDR1 and CDR2 sequences are SGHRS and YFSETQ. Germline trimming: 7 bases from V, 0 bases from J; junction bases outside gene matches: 6. From its cysteine to its phenylalanine, the CDR3 spans 15 amino acids. Only the CDR3 part of the read is kept: 45 bases, read in frame from the first base.